The next 20 T cell receptor beta chains were all read from a single sample in a study of cytomegalovirus exposure and HLA in healthy donors. The PCR employed 60 Vbeta primers together with 13 Jbeta primers. Libraries were prepared by immunoSEQ multiplex PCR; TCRdb keeps only in-frame clonotypes and omits some of them. The sample holds about 190,000 clones, 84% seen once. Sequenced sample: PBMCs. The receptors shown here come from a boy between 10 and 17 years old in good health and CMV-seronegative.

The chain employs TRBV30 and TRBJ2-7; D may be TRBD2 (5 bases). Germline CDR1 reads GTSNPN; CDR2 reads SVGIG (reference sequence). V was pared by 2 bases and J by 0 bases, with 11 bases between. This CDR3 has 14 amino acids. CDR3 sequence: CAWSPPDSSYEQYF. CDR3 coding DNA: TGTGCCTGGAGTCCCCCGGACTCCTCCTACGAGCAGTACTTC.

The rearrangement uses TRBV9 and TRBJ2-1; 14 bases map to TRBD2. Per germline, CDR1 SGDLS and CDR2 YYNGEE. V gave up 0 bases and J gave up 10 bases; unmatched junction bases: 3. This CDR3 has 15 amino acids. The CDR3: CASSVGLAGGEEQFF. CDR3 in DNA: TGTGCCAGCAGCGTAGGACTAGCGGGAGGGGAGGAGCAGTTCTTC.

The chain is built from TRBV10-3 and TRBJ2-3, with D tentatively TRBD2 (5 bases). Trimming took off 11 bases at V and 1 base at J, with 16 bases between the two ends. The V gene's germline CDR1 is ENHRY and CDR2 SYGVKD. CDR3 length equals 14 residues. The CDR3 is CASGLGLGTDTQYF. The CDR3 bases are TGTGCCTCCGGACTTGGGCTAGGCACAGATACGCAGTATTTT.

V is TRBV10-3 and J is TRBJ2-5; D possibly corresponds to TRBD2 (6 bases). V was shortened by 11 bases and J by 8 bases, with 12 bases between the two germline ends. The length of the CDR3 is 10 residues. From germline, CDR1 is ENHRY and CDR2 SYGVKD. This CDR3 reads CAGGDETQYF. In DNA form, the CDR3 reads TGTGCCGGAGGGGACGAAACCCAGTACTTC.

The J gene is TRBJ1-4, the V gene TRBV5-1; D not certain. The length of the CDR3 is 16 residues. Trimming left V 3 bases short and J 6 bases short, with 18 bases between. Looked up from germline, CDR1 is SGHRS and CDR2 is YFSETQ. The CDR3 loop reads CASSSRTQRPDEKLFF. The DNA of the CDR3 is TGCGCCAGCAGCTCGAGGACCCAGCGGCCGGATGAAAAACTGTTTTTT.

The rearrangement links TRBV10-3 to TRBJ2-5; 12 bases align to TRBD2. The end of the DNA is better explained by TRBJ2-7, so the J call may be wrong. There are 15 residues in the CDR3. CDR1 is ENHRY, CDR2 SYGVKD, per germline. The CDR3 reads CAIKDGLAGTYEQYF. For the CDR3, the DNA is TGTGCCATCAAGGACGGACTAGCGGGAACCTACGAGCAGTACTTC.

The chain has TRBV4-1 and TRBJ2-5, with a possible D match to TRBD1 (6 bases). CDR3 length equals 16 residues. Trimming cost V 0 bases and J 5 bases, with 16 bases left between them. CDR1 and CDR2 from the germline V gene are MGHRA and YSYEKL. This CDR3 reads CASSQDHETGTETQYF. DNA of the CDR3: TGCGCCAGCAGCCAAGATCATGAGACAGGTACGGAGACCCAGTACTTC.

This clone was seen more than once but under ten times. CDR3 coding DNA: TGTGCCAGCAGTTCACTAGATGATACGCAGTATTTT. Its protein product is CASSSLDDTQYF. The chain recombines TRBV6-5 with TRBJ2-3; the D gene is possibly TRBD2 (5 bases). CDR1 and CDR2 (germline): MNHEY, SVGAGI. CDR3 size: 12 residues. Deletions cut 4 bases from V and 6 bases from J, with 8 bases between.

V gene TRBV2 combines with J gene TRBJ1-3; TRBD1 matches 9 bases. The CDR3 is 15 amino acids. Germline values: CDR1 SNHLY, CDR2 FYNNEI. The V and J ends lost 2 bases and 9 bases, in that order; junction bases with no gene match: 8. CDR3 amino acids: CASSEMGQGGGTIYF. The CDR3 coding sequence is TGTGCCAGCAGTGAAATGGGACAGGGAGGGGGCACCATATATTTT.

V usage is TRBV6-1 and J usage is TRBJ2-3; 8 nucleotides match TRBD2. The CDR3 length is 15 residues. V trimming: 6 bases; J trimming: 0 bases; junction bases outside the gene matches: 5. CDR1 is MNHNS, CDR2 SASEGT, per germline. Here the CDR3 reads CASSATSASTDTQYF. For the CDR3, the DNA is TGTGCCAGCAGCGCGACTAGCGCTAGCACAGATACGCAGTATTTT.

The chain joins TRBV19 to TRBJ2-1, with 15 bases identical to TRBD2. CDR3 length: 19 residues. After removal of 11 bases from V and 6 bases from J, the junction contained 20 bases not matched to a gene. The germline V gene encodes CDR1 LNHDA and CDR2 SQIVND (reference sequence). The CDR3 here is CAAWKPWTSGRAAVNEQFF. The CDR3, as DNA: TGTGCCGCCTGGAAACCCTGGACTAGCGGGAGGGCAGCCGTCAATGAGCAGTTCTTC.

This clone occurred a few times. The rearrangement uses TRBV4-1 and TRBJ1-5; D unclear. The V gene lost 1 base and the J gene lost 0 bases, with 10 bases spanning the gap. CDR1 is MGHRA, CDR2 YSYEKL, per germline. The CDR3 runs to 16 residues. CDR3 DNA sequence: TGCGCCAGCAGCCAAGCAACAGAGTATAGCAATCAGCCCCAGCATTTT. It yields the protein CASSQATEYSNQPQHF.

The rearrangement links TRBV10-3 to TRBJ2-1; 10 bases fit TRBD1. Trimming cost V 8 bases and J 6 bases; bases outside gene matches: 7. The CDR3 has 14 amino acids. CDR1 and CDR2 from the germline V gene are ENHRY and SYGVKD. CDR3: CAIEKGQGGNEQFF. DNA for the CDR3: TGTGCCATCGAAAAAGGACAGGGGGGCAATGAGCAGTTCTTC.

The CDR3 DNA reads as TGTGCCAGCAAGGAAGTCAGGGGTTTGGAAAAACTGTTTTTT. Translated: CASKEVRGLEKLFF. J is TRBJ1-4 and V is TRBV6-5, with D possibly matching TRBD1 (6 bases). Germline CDR1 reads MNHEY; CDR2 reads SVGAGI. V lost 7 bases to trimming and J lost 8 bases, with 17 bases between them. This CDR3 is 14 amino acids long.

The chain is built from TRBV30 and TRBJ2-3, with a possible D match to TRBD2 (6 bases). Germline-derived CDR1 and CDR2 are GTSNPN and SVGIG (reference sequence). The CDR3 loop spans 14 amino acids. V was clipped by 1 base and J by 5 bases, with 13 bases between them. This chain's CDR3 is CAWSAGLGGDTQYF. The CDR3 DNA follows: TGTGCCTGGAGTGCGGGACTGGGGGGAGATACGCAGTATTTT.

J is TRBJ2-7 and V is TRBV6-1; 10 nucleotides align to TRBD1. There are 15 residues in the CDR3. Looked up from germline, CDR1 is MNHNS and CDR2 is SASEGT. V gave up 4 bases and J gave up 7 bases; unmatched junction bases: 10. Here the CDR3 reads CASSVGRDRGREQYF. CDR3 DNA sequence: TGTGCCAGCAGTGTCGGCCGGGACAGGGGAAGAGAGCAGTACTTC.

This sequence joins TRBV18 and TRBJ2-3, with D uncertain. V lost 0 bases, J lost 5 bases, and 6 bases lay in between. The germline gives CDR1 KGHSH, CDR2 LQKENI. There are 13 residues in the CDR3. The DNA of the CDR3 is TGTGCCAGCTCACCACCTATTAAAGATACGCAGTATTTT. Its protein product is CASSPPIKDTQYF.

The chain joins TRBV6-6 to TRBJ1-2; 7 positions agree with TRBD1. This CDR3 spans 13 amino acids. With 4 bases clipped from V and 4 bases from J, the junction kept 3 bases outside the gene matches. CDR1 MNHNY and CDR2 SVGAGI come from the germline V gene (reference sequence). DNA of the CDR3: TGTGCCAGCAGTTCATCAGGGGGCTATGGCTACACCTTC. As protein: CASSSSGGYGYTF.

This chain uses TRBV5-1 with TRBJ2-7; 7 nucleotides match TRBD1. From germline, CDR1 is SGHRS and CDR2 YFSETQ. Trimming at V came to 4 bases and at J to 7 bases, leaving 14 bases not matched to a gene. The CDR3 length is 15 residues. The CDR3 nucleotides read TGCGCCAGCAGCCCAATCGACAGGGCCACGGGGGAGCAGTACTTC. This sequence encodes CASSPIDRATGEQYF.

This chain uses TRBV4-1 with TRBJ2-7; possibly TRBD1 for D (6 bases). Trimming removed 0 bases from V and 0 bases from J, with 6 bases in between. Looked up from germline, CDR1 is MGHRA and CDR2 is YSYEKL. CDR3 length equals 14 residues. The CDR3 reads CASSQEDSSYEQYF. The CDR3 DNA is TGCGCCAGCAGCCAAGAGGACAGCTCCTACGAGCAGTACTTC.